This T cell receptor beta chain was identified in a study of T-cell memory formation after mild COVID-19. Overall study: The study found TCR clusters largely donor specific.

A note on this clonotype: The antigen is not known.

V was shortened by 6 bases and J by 5 bases, with 17 bases between the two germline ends. CDR3 length: 14 amino acids. The germline CDR1 and CDR2 sequences are DFQATT and SNEGSKA (reference sequence). From 5'RACE with constant-segment primers came TCR alpha and TCR beta cDNA libraries that carried sample barcodes and UMIs. TCRdb re-analysed the 5' RACE reads in MiXCR, keeping a single row per CDR3 protein. The data contain 350,000 or so distinct CDR3 sequences, 10% to 15% of them singletons. Notes on the study in general: Second-wave clones that peaked on day 37 lacked confirmed SARS-CoV-2 specificity. Clones that shrank (day 15 to 85) were balanced CD4/CD8, whereas later expanders leaned CD4+.

The V gene is TRBV20-1, the J gene TRBJ2-1, with D unclear. The sample was PBMCs or a T cell subset sorted from them (not recorded which). The receptor comes from a man younger than 35 who had mild COVID-19 (a few samples of this study predate the infection). Cell type and time point are not known. The CDR3 DNA reads as TGCAGTGCCGCGATCCGGTTGGAGAACAATGAGCAGTTCTTC. Translating it yields CSAAIRLENNEQFF.